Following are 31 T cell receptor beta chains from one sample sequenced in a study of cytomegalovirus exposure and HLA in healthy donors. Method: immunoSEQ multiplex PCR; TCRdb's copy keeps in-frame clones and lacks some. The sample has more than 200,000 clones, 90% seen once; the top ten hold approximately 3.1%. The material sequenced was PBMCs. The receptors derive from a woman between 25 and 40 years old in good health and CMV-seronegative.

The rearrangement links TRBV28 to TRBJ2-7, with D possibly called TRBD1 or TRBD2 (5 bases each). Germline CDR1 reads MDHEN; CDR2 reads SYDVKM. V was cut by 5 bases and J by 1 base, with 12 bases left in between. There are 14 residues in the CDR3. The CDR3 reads CASSEGIRSYEQYF. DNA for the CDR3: TGTGCCAGCAGTGAGGGGATCAGGTCCTACGAGCAGTACTTC.

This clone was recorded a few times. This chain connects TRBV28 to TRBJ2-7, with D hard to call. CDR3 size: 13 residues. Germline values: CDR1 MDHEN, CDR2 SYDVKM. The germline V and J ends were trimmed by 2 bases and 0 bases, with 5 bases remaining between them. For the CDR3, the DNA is TGTGCCAGCAGTTTAGGCCTCTCCTACGAGCAGTACTTC. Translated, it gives CASSLGLSYEQYF.

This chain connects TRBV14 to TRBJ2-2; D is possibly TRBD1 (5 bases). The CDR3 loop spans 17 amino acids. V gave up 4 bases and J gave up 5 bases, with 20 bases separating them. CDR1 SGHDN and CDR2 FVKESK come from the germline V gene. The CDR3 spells CASSPQGLAGRTGELFF. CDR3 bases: TGTGCCAGCAGCCCCCAGGGTCTGGCAGGACGTACCGGGGAGCTGTTTTTT.

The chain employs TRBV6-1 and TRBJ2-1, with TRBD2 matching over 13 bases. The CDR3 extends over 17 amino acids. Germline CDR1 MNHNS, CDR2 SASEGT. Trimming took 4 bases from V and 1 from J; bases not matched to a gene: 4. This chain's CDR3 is CASSAGLAGTSYNEQFF. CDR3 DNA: TGTGCCAGCAGTGCGGGACTAGCGGGAACTTCCTACAATGAGCAGTTCTTC.

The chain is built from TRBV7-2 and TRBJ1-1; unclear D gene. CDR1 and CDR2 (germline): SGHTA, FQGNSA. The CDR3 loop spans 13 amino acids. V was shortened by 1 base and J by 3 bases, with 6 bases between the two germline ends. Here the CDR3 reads CASSLVDYTEAFF. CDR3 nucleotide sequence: TGTGCCAGCAGCTTAGTAGATTACACTGAAGCTTTCTTT.

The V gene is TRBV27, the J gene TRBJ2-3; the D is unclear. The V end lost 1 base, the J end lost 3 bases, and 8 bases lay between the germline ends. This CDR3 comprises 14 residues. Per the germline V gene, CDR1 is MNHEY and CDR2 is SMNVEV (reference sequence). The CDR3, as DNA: TGTGCCAGCAGTTTATTTGGGGATACAGATACGCAGTATTTT. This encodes CASSLFGDTDTQYF.

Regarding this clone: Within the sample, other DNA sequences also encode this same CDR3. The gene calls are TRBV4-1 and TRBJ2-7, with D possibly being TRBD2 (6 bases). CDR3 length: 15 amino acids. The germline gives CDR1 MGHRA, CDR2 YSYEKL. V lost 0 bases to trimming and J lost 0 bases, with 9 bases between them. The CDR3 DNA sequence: TGCGCCAGCAGCCAAGATCGGGGGAGCTCCTACGAGCAGTACTTC. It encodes CASSQDRGSSYEQYF.

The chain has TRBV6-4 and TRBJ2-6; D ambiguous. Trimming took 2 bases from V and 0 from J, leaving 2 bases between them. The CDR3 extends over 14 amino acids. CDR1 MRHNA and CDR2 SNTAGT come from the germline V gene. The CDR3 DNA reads TGTGCCAGCAGTGACGTCTCTGGGGCCAACGTCCTGACTTTC. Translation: CASSDVSGANVLTF.

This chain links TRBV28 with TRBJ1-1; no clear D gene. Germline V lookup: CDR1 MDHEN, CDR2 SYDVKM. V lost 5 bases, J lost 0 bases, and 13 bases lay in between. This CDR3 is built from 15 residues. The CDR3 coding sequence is TGTGCCAGCAGTCCCCCACGCCGGGTGAACACTGAAGCTTTCTTT. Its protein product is CASSPPRRVNTEAFF.

The CDR3 is CASSLFGTRDNEQFF. The CDR3 coding sequence is TGTGCCAGCAGTTTATTCGGGACGAGAGACAATGAGCAGTTCTTC. This chain uses TRBV28 with TRBJ2-1, with D perhaps TRBD1 or TRBD2 (5 bases each). The CDR3 has 15 amino acids. Trimming removed 1 base at V and 5 bases at J, with 12 bases between. Per the germline V gene, CDR1 is MDHEN and CDR2 is SYDVKM.

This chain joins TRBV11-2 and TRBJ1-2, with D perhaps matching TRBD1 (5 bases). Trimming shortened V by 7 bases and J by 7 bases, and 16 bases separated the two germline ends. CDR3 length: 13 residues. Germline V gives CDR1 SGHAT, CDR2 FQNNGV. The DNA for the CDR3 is TGTGCCAGCACAAAGACCGGGGCGGGTGGCTACACCTTC. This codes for CASTKTGAGGYTF.

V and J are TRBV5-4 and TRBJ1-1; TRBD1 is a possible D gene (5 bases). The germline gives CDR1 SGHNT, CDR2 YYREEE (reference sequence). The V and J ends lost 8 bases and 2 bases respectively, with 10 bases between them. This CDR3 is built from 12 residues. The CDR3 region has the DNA TGTGCCAGTCGCACAGGTAACACTGAAGCTTTCTTT. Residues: CASRTGNTEAFF.

CDR3 sequence reads: CASTSRGGGLAYGYTF. The CDR3 DNA sequence: TGTGCCAGCACCTCTCGGGGCGGGGGCTTGGCCTATGGCTACACCTTC. This chain connects TRBV28 to TRBJ1-2, with D possibly being TRBD1 (6 bases). V dropped 7 bases and J dropped 4 bases, with 22 bases sitting between them. This CDR3 spans 16 amino acids. Germline-derived CDR1 and CDR2 are MDHEN and SYDVKM.

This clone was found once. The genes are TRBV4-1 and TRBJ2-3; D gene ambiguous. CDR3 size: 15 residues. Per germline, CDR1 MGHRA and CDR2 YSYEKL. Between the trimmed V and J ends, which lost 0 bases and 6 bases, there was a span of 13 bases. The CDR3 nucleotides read TGCGCCAGCAGCCAAGATAAGGTCAGTGTCGATACGCAGTATTTT. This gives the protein CASSQDKVSVDTQYF.

The CDR3 nucleotides read TGTGCCAGTAGTTCTAGGGACAGCTCCTACGAGCAGTACTTC. This translates into CASSSRDSSYEQYF. This chain joins TRBV19 and TRBJ2-7; 7 bases fit TRBD1. The V gene's germline CDR1 is LNHDA and CDR2 SQIVND (reference sequence). The CDR3 length is 14 residues. Trimming took 5 bases from V and 0 from J; bases not matched to a gene: 4.

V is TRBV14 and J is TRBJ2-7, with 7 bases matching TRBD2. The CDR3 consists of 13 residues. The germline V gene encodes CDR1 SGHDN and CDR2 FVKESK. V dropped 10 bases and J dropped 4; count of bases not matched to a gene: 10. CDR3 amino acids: CATQRGSGYEQYF. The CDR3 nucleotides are TGTGCCACCCAGCGGGGTTCAGGGTACGAGCAGTACTTC.

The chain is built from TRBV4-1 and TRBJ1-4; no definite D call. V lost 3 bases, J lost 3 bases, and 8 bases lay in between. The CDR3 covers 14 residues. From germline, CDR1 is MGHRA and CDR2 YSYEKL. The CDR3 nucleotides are TGCGCCAGCAGCCACGCTCCGGCTAATGAAAAACTGTTTTTT. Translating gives CASSHAPANEKLFF.

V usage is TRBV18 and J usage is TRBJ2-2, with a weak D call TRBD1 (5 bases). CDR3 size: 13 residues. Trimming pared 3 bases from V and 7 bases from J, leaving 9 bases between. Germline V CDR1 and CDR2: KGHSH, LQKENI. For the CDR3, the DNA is TGTGCCAGCTCACCCGACAGCCTCGGGGAGCTGTTTTTT. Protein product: CASSPDSLGELFF.

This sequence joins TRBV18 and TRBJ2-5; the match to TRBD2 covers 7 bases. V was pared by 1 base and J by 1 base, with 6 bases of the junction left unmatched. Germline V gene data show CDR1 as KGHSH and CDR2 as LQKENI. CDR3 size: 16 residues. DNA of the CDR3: TGTGCCAGCTCACCACGAGTAGCGGGTCTCCAAGAGACCCAGTACTTC. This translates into CASSPRVAGLQETQYF.

The CDR3 reads CASSLYKLTEAFF. The CDR3 nucleotides read TGTGCCAGCAGTTTGTATAAACTAACTGAAGCTTTCTTT. The V and J genes are TRBV28 and TRBJ1-1; D gene ambiguous. The V end was cut by 3 bases, the J end by 5 bases, with 10 bases between. The CDR3 spans 13 residues. Germline V gene data show CDR1 as MDHEN and CDR2 as SYDVKM.

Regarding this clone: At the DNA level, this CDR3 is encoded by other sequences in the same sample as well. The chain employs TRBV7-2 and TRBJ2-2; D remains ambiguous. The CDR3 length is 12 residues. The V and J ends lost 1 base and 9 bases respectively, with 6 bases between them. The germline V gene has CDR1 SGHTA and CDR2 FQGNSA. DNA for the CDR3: TGTGCCAGCAGCTTAGTCCTCCGGGAGCTGTTTTTT. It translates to CASSLVLRELFF. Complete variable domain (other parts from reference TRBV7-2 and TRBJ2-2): GAGVSQSPSNKVTEKGKDVELRCDPISGHTALYWYRQSLGQGLEFLIYFQGNSAPDKSGLPSDRFSAERTGGSVSTLTIQRTQQEDSAVYLCASSLVLRELFFGEGSRLTVL.

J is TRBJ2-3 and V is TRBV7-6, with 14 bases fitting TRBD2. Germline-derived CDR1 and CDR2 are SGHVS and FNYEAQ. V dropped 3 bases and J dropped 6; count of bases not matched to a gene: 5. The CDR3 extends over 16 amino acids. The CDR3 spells CASSFGTSGSMDTQYF. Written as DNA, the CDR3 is TGTGCCAGCAGCTTCGGGACTAGCGGGAGTATGGATACGCAGTATTTT. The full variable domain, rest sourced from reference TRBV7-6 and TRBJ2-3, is GAGVSQSPRYKVTKRGQDVALRCDPISGHVSLYWYRQALGQGPEFLTYFNYEAQQDKSGLPNDRFSAERPEGSISTLTIQRTEQRDSAMYRCASSFGTSGSMDTQYFGPGTRLTVL.

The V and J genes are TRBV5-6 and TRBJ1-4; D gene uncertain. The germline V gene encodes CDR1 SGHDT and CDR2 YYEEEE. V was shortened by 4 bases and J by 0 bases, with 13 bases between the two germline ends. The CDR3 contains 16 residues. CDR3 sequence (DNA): TGTGCCAGCAGCCAAAGAGTTATTCCAACTAATGAAAAACTGTTTTTT. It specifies CASSQRVIPTNEKLFF.

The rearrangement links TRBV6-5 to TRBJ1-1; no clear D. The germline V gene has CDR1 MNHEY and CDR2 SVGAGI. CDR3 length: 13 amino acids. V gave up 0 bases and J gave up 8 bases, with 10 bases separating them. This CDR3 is CASSYSKRTEAFF. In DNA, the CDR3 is TGTGCCAGCAGTTACTCGAAGCGGACCGAAGCTTTCTTT.

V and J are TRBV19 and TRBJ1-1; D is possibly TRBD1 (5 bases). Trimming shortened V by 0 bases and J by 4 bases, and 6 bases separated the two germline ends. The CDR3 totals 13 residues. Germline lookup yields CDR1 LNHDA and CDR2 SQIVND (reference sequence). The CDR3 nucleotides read TGTGCCAGTAGTATAGACGGGGGCACTGAAGCTTTCTTT. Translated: CASSIDGGTEAFF.

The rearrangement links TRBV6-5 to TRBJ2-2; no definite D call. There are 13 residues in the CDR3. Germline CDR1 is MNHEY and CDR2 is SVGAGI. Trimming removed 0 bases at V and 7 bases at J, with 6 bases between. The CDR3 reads CASSYSNYGELFF. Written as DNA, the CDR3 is TGTGCCAGCAGTTACTCTAACTACGGGGAGCTGTTTTTT.

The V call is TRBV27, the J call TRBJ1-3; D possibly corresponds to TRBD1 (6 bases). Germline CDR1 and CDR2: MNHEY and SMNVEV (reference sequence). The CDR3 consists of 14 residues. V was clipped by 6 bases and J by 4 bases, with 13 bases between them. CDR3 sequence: CASRTTGYGNTIYF. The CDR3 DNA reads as TGTGCCAGCAGGACCACAGGGTACGGAAACACCATATATTTT.

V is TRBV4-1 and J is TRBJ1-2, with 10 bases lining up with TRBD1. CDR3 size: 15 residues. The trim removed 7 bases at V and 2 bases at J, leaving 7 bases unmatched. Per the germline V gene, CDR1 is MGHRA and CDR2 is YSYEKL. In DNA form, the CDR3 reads TGCGCCAGCAAACCCGGGACAGGGGCAAACTATGGCTACACCTTC. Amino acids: CASKPGTGANYGYTF.

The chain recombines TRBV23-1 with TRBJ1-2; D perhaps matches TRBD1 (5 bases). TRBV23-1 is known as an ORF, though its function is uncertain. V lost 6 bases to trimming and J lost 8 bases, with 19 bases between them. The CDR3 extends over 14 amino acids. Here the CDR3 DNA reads TGCGCCAGCAGATACCCGGATATCAGGGCCGGCTACACCTTC. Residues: CASRYPDIRAGYTF.

The DNA of the CDR3 is TGTGCCAGCAGCCAAGTGTCAGGCTCCTACAATGAGCAGTTCTTC. Protein: CASSQVSGSYNEQFF. The chain carries TRBV4-2 and TRBJ2-1, with unresolved D. This CDR3 has 15 amino acids. The germline V and J ends were trimmed by 1 base and 0 bases, with 7 bases remaining between them. Germline V gives CDR1 LGHNA, CDR2 YNFKEQ.

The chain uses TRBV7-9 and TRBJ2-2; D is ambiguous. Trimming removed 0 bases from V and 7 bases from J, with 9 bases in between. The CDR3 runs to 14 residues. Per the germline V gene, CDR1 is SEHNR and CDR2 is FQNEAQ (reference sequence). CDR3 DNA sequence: TGTGCCAGCAGCTTAGCAGGGTTGGACGGGGAGCTGTTTTTT. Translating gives CASSLAGLDGELFF.